Below are 25 T cell receptor beta chains sequenced from a single sample in a study of blood T cell repertoires in COVID-19. Sequencing used immunoSEQ multiplex PCR; TCRdb keeps in-frame clones, though not all of them. Here the sample spans 350,000 to 400,000 clones, approximately 90% being singletons. Sequencing was done on a sample of PBMCs or T cells enriched from blood (not recorded which). The receptor set was obtained from a woman aged 40 to 49 who had been exposed to COVID-19.

The table lists this clone with a count of one. This chain connects TRBV6-5 to TRBJ1-2, with 9 nucleotides matching TRBD1. From germline, CDR1 is MNHEY and CDR2 SVGAGI. The V and J ends lost 0 bases and 7 bases, in that order; junction bases with no gene match: 3. The CDR3 runs to 14 residues. This CDR3 reads CASSYSVTGGGYTF. The CDR3 bases are TGTGCCAGCAGTTACTCGGTGACAGGGGGTGGCTACACCTTC.

Notes on this clone: One end of the junction fails to match germline, which may point to a read error. The chain carries TRBV29-1 and TRBJ2-1, with D maybe TRBD2 (6 bases). Germline-derived CDR1 and CDR2 are SQVTM and ANQGSEA. The CDR3 runs to 10 residues. CDR3 DNA: TGCAGAGTTGCGGGGAATGAGCAGTTCTTC. This translates into CRVAGNEQFF.

The chain recombines TRBV6-5 with TRBJ1-2; TRBD1 matches 8 bases. CDR1 and CDR2 (germline): MNHEY, SVGAGI. The CDR3 spans 13 residues. Germline trimming cut 6 bases from V and 3 bases from J; bases unmatched to any gene: 3. For the CDR3, the DNA is TGTGCCAGCAGGAGACAGGGGCACTATGGCTACACCTTC. This sequence encodes CASRRQGHYGYTF.

The rearrangement links TRBV30 to TRBJ2-7, with 13 bases identical to TRBD2. From germline, CDR1 is GTSNPN and CDR2 SVGIG (reference sequence). The CDR3 consists of 14 residues. V shed 3 bases and J 7 bases; nucleotides not matched to a gene: 6. Written as DNA, the CDR3 is TGTGCCTGGAGCACTAGCGGGAGGGTGAAGGAGCAGTACTTC. It specifies CAWSTSGRVKEQYF.

In nucleotides, the CDR3 is TGTGCCACCCAGGGGCGGAACGAGCAGTACTTC. Translated, it gives CATQGRNEQYF. The J gene is TRBJ2-7, the V gene TRBV7-9; weak D call: TRBD1 (6 bases). Trimming removed 10 bases at V and 5 bases at J, with 12 bases between. Per germline, CDR1 SEHNR and CDR2 FQNEAQ (reference sequence). The CDR3 extends over 11 amino acids.

The chain combines TRBV5-1 with TRBJ2-5; the match to TRBD2 covers 7 bases. This CDR3 spans 15 amino acids. V shed 10 bases and J 2 bases; nucleotides not matched to a gene: 14. Looked up from germline, CDR1 is SGHRS and CDR2 is YFSETQ. CDR3 bases: TGCGCCTCTCGCCCGGCGGGAGAAGTTCAAGAGACCCAGTACTTC. Protein product: CASRPAGEVQETQYF. Drawing the rest from reference TRBV5-1 and TRBJ2-5, the complete variable domain is KAGVTQTPRYLIKTRGQQVTLSCSPISGHRSVSWYQQTPGQGLQFLFEYFSETQRNKGNFPGRFSGRQFSNSRSEMNVSTLELGDSALYLCASRPAGEVQETQYFGPGTRLLVL.

This chain links TRBV30 with TRBJ2-3; D may correspond to TRBD1 or TRBD2 (5 bases each). The CDR3 sequence is 12 residues long. CDR1 and CDR2 (germline): GTSNPN, SVGIG (reference sequence). Here the CDR3 reads CALGPSTDTQYF. CDR3 in DNA: TGTGCGTTGGGACCGAGCACAGATACGCAGTATTTT.

The gene calls are TRBV7-3 and TRBJ2-5, with 7 bases fitting TRBD1. The V segment lost 5 bases and the J segment 12 bases; nucleotides outside the gene matches: 15. Germline V CDR1 and CDR2: SGHTA, FQGTGA. The CDR3 length is 14 residues. This chain's CDR3 is CASSRSGITGEKYF. The CDR3 DNA follows: TGTGCCAGCAGCCGCTCTGGAATTACAGGGGAAAAGTACTTC. The full variable domain, its missing parts supplied by reference TRBV7-3 and TRBJ2-5, is GAGVSQTPSNKVTEKGKYVELRCDPISGHTALYWYRQSLGQGPEFLIYFQGTGAADDSGLPNDRFFAVRPEGSVSTLKIQRTERGDSAVYLCASSRSGITGEKYFGPGTRLLVL.

The chain combines TRBV28 with TRBJ1-2, with a weak D call TRBD1 (6 bases). From germline, CDR1 is MDHEN and CDR2 SYDVKM. V lost 2 bases and J lost 7, with 17 bases in between. This CDR3 region has 15 residues. The CDR3 DNA sequence: TGTGCCAGCAGTTTAGCGAGGGGCGGGGGCTCTGGCTACACCTTC. Its protein product is CASSLARGGGSGYTF.

This sequence joins TRBV10-2 and TRBJ1-1; D is possibly TRBD1 (5 bases). CDR1 and CDR2 (germline): WSHSY, SAAADI. Trimming removed 6 bases from V and 7 bases from J, with 15 bases in between. The CDR3 spans 13 residues. CDR3 sequence reads: CASRRTGGYEAFF. The CDR3 DNA reads as TGCGCCAGCAGACGGACCGGGGGATATGAAGCTTTCTTT.

This rearrangement joins TRBV7-2 to TRBJ1-1; D remains unclear. CDR3 length: 16 amino acids. Per the germline V gene, CDR1 is SGHTA and CDR2 is FQGNSA. V was shortened by 5 bases and J by 1 base, with 17 bases between the two germline ends. CDR3 in amino acids: CASSRHRGRENTEAFF. CDR3 coding DNA: TGTGCCAGCAGCCGCCACCGAGGCAGAGAGAACACTGAAGCTTTCTTT.

This clone was observed a single time. The chain has TRBV7-9 and TRBJ1-3; a weak D match, TRBD1 (5 bases). V shed 2 bases and J shed 0 bases, with 14 bases lying between them. Per germline, CDR1 SEHNR and CDR2 FQNEAQ (reference sequence). The CDR3 sequence is 17 residues long. In DNA form, the CDR3 reads TGTGCCAGCAGCTTAATAGGGCGGGGCCTCTCTGGAAACACCATATATTTT. It codes for CASSLIGRGLSGNTIYF.

The V gene is TRBV6-5, the J gene TRBJ2-5, with a tentative D call TRBD1 (5 bases). This CDR3 spans 14 amino acids. The germline V gene encodes CDR1 MNHEY and CDR2 SVGAGI. V was shortened by 0 bases and J by 5 bases, with 10 bases between the two germline ends. This CDR3 is CASSYSPGWETQYF. The CDR3 DNA reads TGTGCCAGCAGTTACTCTCCAGGGTGGGAGACCCAGTACTTC.

The chain links TRBV5-8 to TRBJ1-5; the D gene is possibly TRBD1 (6 bases). V lost 4 bases, J lost 1 base, and 12 bases lay in between. Germline values: CDR1 SGHTS, CDR2 YDEGEE. This CDR3 is built from 15 residues. In DNA, the CDR3 is TGTGCCAGCAGCATCGGACAGTGGAGCAATCAGCCCCAGCATTTT. Translating it yields CASSIGQWSNQPQHF.

This clone was found once. The V gene is TRBV7-9, the J gene TRBJ2-1; D is ambiguous. CDR3 size: 12 residues. Germline CDR1 is SEHNR and CDR2 is FQNEAQ (reference sequence). V shed 11 bases and J shed 2 bases, with 10 bases lying between them. DNA of the CDR3: TGTGCCGGCGAGGAGACCTACAATGAGCAGTTCTTC. Amino acid sequence: CAGEETYNEQFF.

The rearrangement uses TRBV28 and TRBJ2-7; 9 positions agree with TRBD1. The V segment lost 2 bases and the J segment 4 bases; nucleotides outside the gene matches: 6. This CDR3 region has 15 residues. Germline CDR1 is MDHEN and CDR2 is SYDVKM. CDR3 sequence reads: CASSLTGTGRYEQYF. The DNA for the CDR3 is TGTGCCAGCAGTTTAACCGGGACAGGGCGATACGAGCAGTACTTC.

This clone has just one count. The genes are TRBV5-1 and TRBJ2-5; D might be TRBD2 (6 bases). Between the trimmed V and J ends, which lost 2 bases and 5 bases, there was a span of 13 bases. CDR1 and CDR2 from the germline V gene are SGHRS and YFSETQ. CDR3 length: 14 residues. The CDR3 spells CASSFGGAGETQYF. The CDR3 DNA is TGCGCCAGCAGCTTCGGAGGGGCAGGGGAGACCCAGTACTTC.

J is TRBJ1-1 and V is TRBV27, with 9 bases lining up with TRBD1. The CDR3 totals 12 residues. V shed 5 bases and J 11 bases; nucleotides not matched to a gene: 6. Germline CDR1 is MNHEY and CDR2 is SMNVEV (reference sequence). The CDR3 spells CASSTGDRVAFF. The CDR3, as DNA: TGTGCCAGCAGTACCGGGGACAGGGTGGCTTTCTTT.

The chain is built from TRBV9 and TRBJ1-1; 8 bases align to TRBD1. This CDR3 comprises 15 residues. The germline V gene encodes CDR1 SGDLS and CDR2 YYNGEE. V lost 1 base, J lost 1 base, and 3 bases stayed unmatched. CDR3 DNA sequence: TGTGCCAGCAGCGTACTGGACAGGGCGAACACTGAAGCTTTCTTT. It is translated as CASSVLDRANTEAFF.

This clone appeared a few times. The V and J genes are TRBV4-3 and TRBJ2-7; TRBD1 agrees at 7 bases. CDR3 length: 14 amino acids. V dropped 4 bases and J dropped 2; count of bases not matched to a gene: 5. Germline CDR1 LGHNA, CDR2 YSLEER. This chain's CDR3 is CASSRDRNPYEQYF. The DNA of the CDR3 is TGCGCCAGCAGCCGGGACAGAAACCCCTACGAGCAGTACTTC.

The chain is built from TRBV18 and TRBJ1-6, with TRBD1 matching 11 bases. The CDR3 totals 15 residues. Trimming at V came to 6 bases and at J to 8 bases, leaving 6 bases not matched to a gene. Germline CDR1 is KGHSH and CDR2 is LQKENI. Written as DNA, the CDR3 is TGTGCCAGCTCGGGGGGGACAGGGGGACATTCACCCCTCCACTTT. Amino acid sequence: CASSGGTGGHSPLHF. The variable domain in full, completed from reference TRBV18 and TRBJ1-6, reads NAGVMQNPRHLVRRRGQEARLRCSPMKGHSHVYWYRQLPEEGLKFMVYLQKENIIDESGMPKERFSAEFPKEGPSILRIQQVVRGDSAAYFCASSGGTGGHSPLHFGNGTRLTVT.

The genes are TRBV11-2 and TRBJ1-1; no reliable D call. The CDR3 has 12 amino acids. The V gene's germline CDR1 is SGHAT and CDR2 FQNNGV. Trimming removed 5 bases at V and 10 bases at J, with 14 bases between. CDR3 DNA sequence: TGTGCCAGCAGCGCAAATAGTCGAGGAGCTTTCTTT. This encodes CASSANSRGAFF.

The chain employs TRBV3-1 (or the pseudogene TRBV3-2) and TRBJ1-1, with D possibly TRBD1 on 6 matching bases. CDR3 length: 13 amino acids. The germline gives CDR1 LGHDT, CDR2 YNNKEL (reference sequence). Trimming took off 4 bases at V and 1 base at J, with 7 bases between the two ends. CDR3 region: CASSRTENTEAFF. Written as DNA, the CDR3 is TGTGCCAGCAGCCGGACAGAGAACACTGAAGCTTTCTTT.

The chain couples TRBV29-1 to TRBJ2-7; D gene ambiguous. The CDR3 runs 12 residues. Germline CDR1 reads SQVTM; CDR2 reads ANQGSEA. V lost 4 bases and J 4 bases, leaving 11 bases between the germline ends. This chain's CDR3 is CSVALGAYEQYF. The CDR3 DNA reads TGCAGCGTTGCCCTGGGCGCGTACGAGCAGTACTTC.

The CDR3, as DNA: TGTGCCAGCAGCATAGGGCGGAATATCAGGAACACTGAAGCTTTCTTT. Its protein is CASSIGRNIRNTEAFF. The J gene is TRBJ1-1, the V gene TRBV11-2, with unresolved D. This CDR3 has 16 amino acids. Germline V gene sequence: CDR1 SGHAT, CDR2 FQNNGV. V lost 5 bases to trimming and J lost 1 base, with 17 bases between them.